These 26 T cell receptor beta chains originate from one sample sequenced in a study of shared clonotypes between healthy human individuals. TCRdb's copy holds only in-frame clones and misses some; the assay was immunoSEQ multiplex PCR. Here the sample spans over a million clones, around 97% being singletons. Material for sequencing was naive CD4+ T cells sorted from blood. The subset was: CD45RA+ positively selected. The receptors stem from a young man in good health.

J is TRBJ2-5 and V is TRBV18; D may be TRBD1 (6 bases). In germline, CDR1 is KGHSH, CDR2 LQKENI. This CDR3 spans 16 amino acids. Trimming cost V 3 bases and J 4 bases, with 18 bases left between them. CDR3 nucleotide sequence: TGTGCCAGCTCACCGATCCTCACGACACAGGGAGAGACCCAGTACTTC. Translating gives CASSPILTTQGETQYF.

V usage is TRBV18 and J usage is TRBJ1-1, with D possibly TRBD1 on 5 matching bases. V dropped 5 bases and J dropped 11 bases, with 15 bases sitting between them. This CDR3 region has 12 residues. The germline gives CDR1 KGHSH, CDR2 LQKENI. The CDR3 protein is CASSTTDRLAFF. CDR3 nucleotides: TGTGCCAGCTCAACAACAGACAGATTGGCTTTCTTT.

Concerning this clone: This specimen includes other DNA sequences encoding the same CDR3. The chain carries TRBV29-1 and TRBJ1-1; D uncertain. The CDR3 contains 10 residues. From germline, CDR1 is SQVTM and CDR2 ANQGSEA. Trimming took off 4 bases at V and 2 bases at J, with 2 bases between the two ends. The CDR3 sequence: CSVANTEAFF. CDR3 bases: TGCAGCGTTGCTAACACTGAAGCTTTCTTT.

The chain combines TRBV7-8 with TRBJ1-5, with unresolved D. The germline V and J ends were trimmed by 5 bases and 7 bases, with 9 bases remaining between them. Germline V gene sequence: CDR1 SGHVS, CDR2 FQNEAQ. The CDR3 is 12 amino acids. Here the CDR3 reads CASSPPEQPQHF. DNA for the CDR3: TGTGCCAGCAGCCCCCCGGAGCAGCCCCAGCATTTT. The variable domain in full, with the rest retrieved from reference TRBV7-8 and TRBJ1-5, is GAGVSQSPRYKVAKRGQDVALRCDPISGHVSLFWYQQALGQGPEFLTYFQNEAQLDKSGLPSDRFFAERPEGSVSTLKIQRTQQEDSAVYLCASSPPEQPQHFGDGTRLSIL.

CDR3 amino acids: CASDRDIYNEQFF. In DNA form, the CDR3 reads TGTGCCAGCGATAGGGACATTTACAATGAGCAGTTCTTC. This chain links TRBV6-1 with TRBJ2-1, with D tentatively TRBD1 (6 bases). This CDR3 has 13 amino acids. Deletions cut 8 bases from V and 4 bases from J, with 12 bases between. Germline V lookup: CDR1 MNHNS, CDR2 SASEGT.

The J gene is TRBJ1-1, the V gene TRBV30; D not resolved. Germline CDR1 GTSNPN, CDR2 SVGIG (reference sequence). The CDR3 runs to 14 residues. V gave up 1 base and J gave up 4 bases, with 13 bases separating them. The CDR3 reads CAWSEDRFGTEAFF. For the CDR3, the DNA is TGTGCCTGGAGTGAAGACCGCTTCGGCACTGAAGCTTTCTTT.

V gene TRBV2 combines with J gene TRBJ2-5; 7 positions agree with TRBD1. The CDR3 length is 14 residues. Germline values: CDR1 SNHLY, CDR2 FYNNEI. After removal of 6 bases from V and 2 bases from J, the junction contained 6 bases not matched to a gene. Here the CDR3 DNA reads TGTGCCAGCAGAGGACAGGAGACTCAAGAGACCCAGTACTTC. Translated, it gives CASRGQETQETQYF. The whole variable domain, filled in from reference TRBV2 and TRBJ2-5, reads EPEVTQTPSHQVTQMGQEVILRCVPISNHLYFYWYRQILGQKVEFLVSFYNNEISEKSEIFDDQFSVERPDGSNFTLKIRSTKLEDSAMYFCASRGQETQETQYFGPGTRLLVL.

The chain has TRBV20-1 and TRBJ2-5; D is uncertain. Germline V gives CDR1 DFQATT, CDR2 SNEGSKA (reference sequence). The CDR3 consists of 10 residues. V was trimmed by 7 bases and J by 4 bases, leaving 7 bases between them. Here the CDR3 DNA reads TGCAGTGGGAGCATAGAGACCCAGTACTTC. Amino acid sequence: CSGSIETQYF.

For the CDR3, the DNA is TGTGCCAGAAGCTTGGCAGGGACTAGCTCCTACAATGAGCAGTTCTTC. This encodes CARSLAGTSSYNEQFF. The J gene is TRBJ2-1, the V gene TRBV5-3, with TRBD2 matching over 8 bases. Being an ORF, TRBV5-3 has a function that is uncertain. The CDR3 runs 16 residues. The J segment lost 0 bases and the V segment lost 0 bases, leaving 2 bases of the junction unmatched.

The genes are TRBV5-6 and TRBJ2-5, with D possibly being TRBD2 (6 bases). The CDR3 is made up of 17 amino acids. Germline values: CDR1 SGHDT, CDR2 YYEEEE. V was clipped by 1 base and J by 4 bases, with 20 bases between them. In DNA form, the CDR3 reads TGTGCCAGCAGCTTGATTGATCATTTATGGGGAGGAGAGACCCAGTACTTC. Protein product: CASSLIDHLWGGETQYF.

The chain joins TRBV7-9 to TRBJ1-1; 8 bases line up with TRBD1. Per germline, CDR1 SEHNR and CDR2 FQNEAQ (reference sequence). This CDR3 is 15 amino acids long. The ends lost 3 bases at V and 1 base at J; junction bases unmatched: 4. The CDR3 spells CASSFPTGENTEAFF. The CDR3, as DNA: TGTGCCAGCAGCTTCCCGACAGGGGAGAACACTGAAGCTTTCTTT.

The chain recombines TRBV11-1 with TRBJ1-4; 9 bases are shared with TRBD1. The CDR3 length is 13 residues. The V gene end was trimmed by 5 bases and the J gene end by 6 bases; junction bases not matched to a gene: 1. CDR1 is SGHAT and CDR2 is FQDESV in the germline V gene (reference sequence). The CDR3 region has the DNA TGTGCCAGCAGCGGGGACAGGGATGAAAAACTGTTTTTT. Protein product: CASSGDRDEKLFF.

This chain connects TRBV18 to TRBJ1-6; 8 positions agree with TRBD1. Trimming at V came to 6 bases and at J to 5 bases, leaving 9 bases not matched to a gene. CDR1 KGHSH and CDR2 LQKENI come from the germline V gene. The CDR3 is made up of 16 amino acids. In DNA, the CDR3 is TGTGCCAGCTCCTTACTAGGGGGACAGGATAATTCACCCCTCCACTTT. It is translated as CASSLLGGQDNSPLHF.

This sequence joins TRBV5-1 and TRBJ1-5; 7 positions agree with TRBD1. The CDR3 sequence is 15 residues long. V shed 0 bases and J 4 bases; nucleotides not matched to a gene: 4. Germline values: CDR1 SGHRS, CDR2 YFSETQ. CDR3 amino acids: CASSLAGQTNQPQHF. The CDR3 nucleotides are TGCGCCAGCAGCTTGGCGGGACAGACTAATCAGCCCCAGCATTTT.

This chain links TRBV7-9 with TRBJ2-1; 7 bases fit TRBD1. Per germline, CDR1 SEHNR and CDR2 FQNEAQ (reference sequence). The J segment lost 1 base and the V segment lost 5 bases, leaving 5 bases of the junction unmatched. The CDR3 contains 15 residues. The CDR3 loop is CASSPGQVSYNEQFF. The CDR3 DNA follows: TGTGCCAGCAGCCCAGGACAGGTTTCCTACAATGAGCAGTTCTTC.

The V gene is TRBV7-9, the J gene TRBJ2-3; TRBD1 is a possible D gene (6 bases). The CDR3 has 12 amino acids. Germline assignment: CDR1 SEHNR and CDR2 FQNEAQ (reference sequence). Trimming cost V 7 bases and J 3 bases, with 8 bases left between them. CDR3 sequence: CASNQGTDTQYF. The CDR3 nucleotides read TGTGCCAGCAACCAGGGGACAGATACGCAGTATTTT.

The chain uses TRBV27 and TRBJ1-2; TRBD1 matches at 8 bases. There are 14 residues in the CDR3. Trimming at V came to 0 bases and at J to 4 bases, leaving 1 base not matched to a gene. Germline CDR1 MNHEY, CDR2 SMNVEV (reference sequence). The chain's CDR3 is CASSLSGQAYGYTF. For the CDR3, the DNA is TGTGCCAGCAGTTTATCGGGACAGGCCTATGGCTACACCTTC.

J is TRBJ2-3 and V is TRBV18, with D possibly TRBD1 on 5 matching bases. V was pared by 3 bases and J by 4 bases, with 8 bases between. Germline V gives CDR1 KGHSH, CDR2 LQKENI. This CDR3 is 13 amino acids long. The CDR3 sequence is CASSPLTADTQYF. CDR3 in DNA: TGTGCCAGCTCACCCTTGACAGCAGATACGCAGTATTTT. The whole variable domain, filled in from reference TRBV18 and TRBJ2-3, reads NAGVMQNPRHLVRRRGQEARLRCSPMKGHSHVYWYRQLPEEGLKFMVYLQKENIIDESGMPKERFSAEFPKEGPSILRIQQVVRGDSAAYFCASSPLTADTQYFGPGTRLTVL.

The chain has TRBV28 and TRBJ1-5; weak D call: TRBD1 (5 bases). Germline V gene data show CDR1 as MDHEN and CDR2 as SYDVKM. The germline V and J ends were trimmed by 7 bases and 7 bases, with 14 bases remaining between them. CDR3 size: 13 residues. CDR3 sequence reads: CASMGLGGQPQHF. CDR3 coding DNA: TGTGCCAGCATGGGGTTGGGGGGACAGCCCCAGCATTTT. Variable domain in full (rest from reference TRBV28 and TRBJ1-5): DVKVTQSSRYLVKRTGEKVFLECVQDMDHENMFWYRQDPGLGLRLIYFSYDVKMKEKGDIPEGYSVSREKKERFSLILESASTNQTSMYLCASMGLGGQPQHFGDGTRLSIL.

The genes are TRBV15 and TRBJ2-1, with D possibly TRBD2 on 5 matching bases. The CDR3 contains 15 residues. V lost 4 bases and J 0 bases, leaving 10 bases between the germline ends. Germline V gene data show CDR1 as LNHNV and CDR2 as YYDKDF (reference sequence). CDR3 sequence reads: CATSTERSSYNEQFF. The CDR3 DNA is TGTGCCACCAGCACTGAGCGGAGCTCCTACAATGAGCAGTTCTTC.

The chain links TRBV27 to TRBJ2-3; D gene ambiguous. The germline V gene has CDR1 MNHEY and CDR2 SMNVEV (reference sequence). The V and J ends lost 3 bases and 0 bases respectively, with 22 bases between them. The CDR3 runs to 19 residues. CDR3 residues: CASSFLPPLWRSSTDTQYF. DNA for the CDR3: TGTGCCAGCAGTTTTCTCCCCCCTCTATGGCGTTCTAGCACAGATACGCAGTATTTT.

About this clone itself: Other DNA sequences from this sample encode an identical CDR3 as well. The chain links TRBV5-4 to TRBJ2-3; D is undetermined. Trimming pared 0 bases from V and 0 bases from J, leaving 5 bases between. The CDR3 sequence is 14 residues long. Per the germline V gene, CDR1 is SGHNT and CDR2 is YYREEE (reference sequence). The CDR3 bases are TGTGCCAGCAGCTTGGTTGCGAGCACAGATACGCAGTATTTT. This gives the protein CASSLVASTDTQYF.

The chain has TRBV18 and TRBJ2-2; 11 bases are a match to TRBD1. The V and J ends lost 4 bases and 0 bases, in that order; junction bases with no gene match: 4. Per the germline V gene, CDR1 is KGHSH and CDR2 is LQKENI. This CDR3 is built from 17 residues. Here the CDR3 reads CASSLGQGASNTGELFF. The CDR3, as DNA: TGTGCCAGCTCACTCGGACAGGGGGCGTCGAACACCGGGGAGCTGTTTTTT.

V and J are TRBV5-4 and TRBJ2-7; TRBD2 matches 12 bases. V trimming: 6 bases; J trimming: 4 bases; junction bases outside the gene matches: 17. The germline V gene encodes CDR1 SGHNT and CDR2 YYREEE (reference sequence). This CDR3 is built from 18 residues. DNA of the CDR3: TGTGCCAGCATTATACTAGCGGGAGGATCGGGGAGAGGTTACGAGCAGTACTTC. This encodes CASIILAGGSGRGYEQYF. The variable domain in full, with the rest retrieved from reference TRBV5-4 and TRBJ2-7, is ETGVTQSPTHLIKTRGQQVTLRCSSQSGHNTVSWYQQALGQGPQFIFQYYREEENGRGNFPPRFSGLQFPNYSSELNVNALELDDSALYLCASIILAGGSGRGYEQYFGPGTRLTVT.

The chain recombines TRBV7-9 with TRBJ1-2; tentative D call: TRBD1 (5 bases). The CDR3 length is 13 residues. Germline CDR1 reads SEHNR; CDR2 reads FQNEAQ (reference sequence). Trimming removed 5 bases from V and 4 bases from J, with 11 bases in between. For the CDR3, the DNA is TGTGCCAGCAGCATCGGTGGGGCCTATGGCTACACCTTC. Protein: CASSIGGAYGYTF.

The V and J genes are TRBV19 and TRBJ1-1, with 11 bases matching TRBD1. CDR3 size: 16 residues. Germline V CDR1 and CDR2: LNHDA, SQIVND (reference sequence). J lost 4 bases, V lost 3 bases, and 7 bases had no gene match. CDR3 loop: CASSMGQGGFVTEAFF. CDR3 bases: TGTGCCAGTAGTATGGGACAGGGGGGGTTTGTCACTGAAGCTTTCTTT.